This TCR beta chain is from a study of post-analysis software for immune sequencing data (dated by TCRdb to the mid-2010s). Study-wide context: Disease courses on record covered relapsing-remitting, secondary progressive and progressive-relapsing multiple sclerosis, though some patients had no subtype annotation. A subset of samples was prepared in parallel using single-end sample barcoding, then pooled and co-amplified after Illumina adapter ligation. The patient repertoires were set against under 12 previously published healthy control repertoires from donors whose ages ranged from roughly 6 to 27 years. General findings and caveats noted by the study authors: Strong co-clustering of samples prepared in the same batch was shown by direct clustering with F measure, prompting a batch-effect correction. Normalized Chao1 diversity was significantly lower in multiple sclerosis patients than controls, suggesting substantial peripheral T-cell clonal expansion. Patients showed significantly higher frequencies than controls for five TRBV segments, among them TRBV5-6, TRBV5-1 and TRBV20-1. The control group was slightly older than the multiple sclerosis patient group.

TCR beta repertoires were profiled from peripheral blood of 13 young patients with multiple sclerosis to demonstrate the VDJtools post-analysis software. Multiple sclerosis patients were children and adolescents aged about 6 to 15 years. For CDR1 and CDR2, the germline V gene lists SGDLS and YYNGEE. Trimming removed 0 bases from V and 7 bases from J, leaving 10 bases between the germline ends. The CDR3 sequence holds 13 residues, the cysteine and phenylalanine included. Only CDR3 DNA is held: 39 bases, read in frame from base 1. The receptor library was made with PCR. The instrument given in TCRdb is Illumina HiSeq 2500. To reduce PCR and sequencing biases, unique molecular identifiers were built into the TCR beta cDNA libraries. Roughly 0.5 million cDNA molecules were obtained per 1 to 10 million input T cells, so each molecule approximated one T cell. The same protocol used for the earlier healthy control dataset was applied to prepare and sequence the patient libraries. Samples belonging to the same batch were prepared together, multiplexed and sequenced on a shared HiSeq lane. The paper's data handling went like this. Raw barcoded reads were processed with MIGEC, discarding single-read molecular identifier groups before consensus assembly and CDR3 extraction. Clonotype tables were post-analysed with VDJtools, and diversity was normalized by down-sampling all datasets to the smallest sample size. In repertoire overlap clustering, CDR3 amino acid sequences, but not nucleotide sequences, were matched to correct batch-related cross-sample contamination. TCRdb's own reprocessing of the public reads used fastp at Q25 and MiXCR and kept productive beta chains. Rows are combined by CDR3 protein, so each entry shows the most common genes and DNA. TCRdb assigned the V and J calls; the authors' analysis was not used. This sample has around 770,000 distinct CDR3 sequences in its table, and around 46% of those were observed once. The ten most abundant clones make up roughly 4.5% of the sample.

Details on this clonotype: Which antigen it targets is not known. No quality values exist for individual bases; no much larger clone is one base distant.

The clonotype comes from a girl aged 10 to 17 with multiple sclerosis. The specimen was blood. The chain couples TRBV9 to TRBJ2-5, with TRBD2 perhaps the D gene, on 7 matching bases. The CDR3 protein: CASSVEGGGTQYF. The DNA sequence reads TGTGCCAGCAGCGTAGAGGGGGGGGGGACCCAGTACTTC.